This entry describes one T cell receptor beta chain. The sample originates from a study of technical replicates of blood from several donors. Trimming left V 6 bases short and J 7 bases short, with 6 bases between. The CDR3 consists of 9 residues. Germline lookup yields CDR1 SQVTM and CDR2 ANQGSEA. Measured with immunoSEQ multiplex PCR; TCRdb has only the in-frame clones, and not every one. The sample has about 84,000 clones, 95% to 98% seen once. Sequenced input: T cells isolated from PBMCs. The V and J genes are TRBV29-1 and TRBJ1-1, with unresolved D. This TCR derives from a human donor in good health. The CDR3 region has the DNA TGCAGCGTCGGTGGTGAAGCTTTCTTT. It yields the protein CSVGGEAFF.